The 2 T cell receptor beta chains below were found in one sample sequenced in a study of CXCR3-negative and CXCR3-positive naive CD8 T cells. cDNA libraries for TRB were generated by 5' RACE incorporating UMI labels. One entry per CDR3 protein, without DNA, is what TCRdb gives after re-calling the 5' RACE reads. The sample has about 130,000 distinct CDR3 sequences. Sequencing was performed on naive CXCR3- CD8+ T cells from blood. Subset reported: CD45RO-CCR7+CD27+CD95- naive CD8+ T cells lacking CXCR3 (TNR3-). The receptors were gathered from a human donor in good health. Some clones in this sample may be carry-over from other donors' samples.

The chain uses TRBV20-1 and TRBJ2-5; TCRdb calls TRBD1, which cannot be checked without DNA. The V gene's germline CDR1 is DFQATT and CDR2 SNEGSKA (reference sequence). The CDR3 runs to 13 residues. The chain's CDR3 is CSAREQGRASQYF.

The V gene is TRBV7-9, the J gene TRBJ1-6; the D call of TRBD1 rests on TCRdb alone, since no DNA is present to check it. The germline CDR1 and CDR2 sequences are SEHNR and FQNEAQ (reference sequence). The CDR3 covers 15 residues. CDR3 loop: CASSLGAGENSPLHF. The variable domain in full, with the rest retrieved from reference TRBV7-9 and TRBJ1-6, is DTGVSQNPRHKITKRGQNVTFRCDPISEHNRLYWYRQTLGQGPEFLTYFQNEAQLEKSRLLSDRFSAERPKGSFSTLEIQRTEQGDSAMYLCASSLGAGENSPLHFGNGTRLTVT.